This T cell receptor (beta chain) was recorded in a study of beta chain features in type 1 diabetes. Study context: Patients were similar to healthy donors in age and gender (as well as in cell yields). Study-level findings and limits: Shorter TCRB CDR3s, moderately but significantly so, marked every one of the four CD4+ subsets in Type 1 diabetes patients.

A single heparinised blood sample, averaging about 100 mL, was obtained per donor. Expressed TCRB transcripts were sequenced because the isolated RNA had all been reverse transcribed beforehand. Using immunoSEQ multiplex PCR, the repertoire was profiled, and TCRdb retains in-frame clones only, with some absent. The repertoire holds roughly 280,000 clones, with about 23% as singletons. This clone was recorded a few times. Its antigen is still unknown. Germline V lookup: CDR1 SQVTM, CDR2 ANQGSEA. The CDR3 is made up of 14 amino acids. V lost 5 bases, J lost 3 bases, and 9 bases stayed unmatched. The clonotype was recovered from a woman aged 25-40 years with type 1 diabetes. Material: naive CD4+ T cells from blood. This chain links TRBV29-1 with TRBJ1-2, with 7 bases identical to TRBD1. DNA of the CDR3: TGCAGCGTTAGCCCGGACAGGAACCACTATGGCTACACCTTC. Translated: CSVSPDRNHYGYTF.